The TCR beta chain described here comes from a study of identifying expanded T cells in peripheral blood. Overall study results and limits: Two-week clone count variance significantly increased as total template count grew.

Profiled with immunoSEQ multiplex PCR; TCRdb holds only in-frame clones, not every one. In the table there are around 100,000 clones, about 89% of which are singletons. With respect to this clone: Antigen specificity is unknown.

The germline CDR1 and CDR2 sequences are LNHDA and SQIVND (reference sequence). Between the trimmed V and J ends, which lost 4 bases and 7 bases, there was a span of 7 bases. The CDR3 loop spans 12 amino acids. The origin of this receptor is a person aged 18 to 75 in good health. The sequenced sample consisted of blood. This chain joins TRBV19 and TRBJ2-2; D uncertain. CDR3 residues: CASSSYVGELFF. The CDR3 DNA follows: TGTGCCAGTAGTAGTTACGTCGGGGAGCTGTTTTTT.